This is a list of T cell receptor beta chains from one sample in a study of Ad26.COV2.S vaccination and SARS-CoV-2 variants. Here immunoSEQ multiplex PCR was the method, and the copy in TCRdb shows in-frame clones only, minus some. The sample contains roughly 420,000 clones, nearly 90% of which appear only once. The material was peripheral blood, obtained in a trial of Ad26.COV2.S vaccine versus placebo. These receptors originate from a person between 18 and 59 years old who received the Ad26.COV2.S COVID-19 vaccine or a placebo. Each CDR3 is given with its conserved first and last residue. Fields, in order: D gene, V gene, J gene, clone size, CDR3 protein. The D gene is left open where the match is weak. Rows give clone size only sometimes, using once, few, many, or a class for an expanded clone.

d_gene: -
v_gene: TRBV6-5
j_gene: TRBJ2-7
abundance: -
CDR3aa: CASSYPPHEQYF

d_gene: -
v_gene: TRBV9
j_gene: TRBJ2-5
abundance: -
CDR3aa: CASSARGYQETQYF

d_gene: TRBD1
v_gene: TRBV6-5
j_gene: TRBJ2-7
abundance: -
CDR3aa: CASSFDRGAYEQYF

d_gene: TRBD1
v_gene: TRBV2
j_gene: TRBJ1-1
abundance: few
CDR3aa: CASCRDRGVNTEAFF

d_gene: -
v_gene: TRBV6-2/TRBV6-3
j_gene: TRBJ1-5
abundance: -
CDR3aa: CASSPHEQTWEAQPQHF

d_gene: TRBD2
v_gene: TRBV6-5
j_gene: TRBJ2-1
abundance: -
CDR3aa: CASRPTSGRAHEQFF

d_gene: -
v_gene: TRBV25-1
j_gene: TRBJ2-3
abundance: -
CDR3aa: CASSEWHSTDTQYF

d_gene: TRBD2
v_gene: TRBV2
j_gene: TRBJ2-1
abundance: -
CDR3aa: CASSDRPTGTTYYNEQFF

d_gene: TRBD2
v_gene: TRBV28
j_gene: TRBJ2-2
abundance: few
CDR3aa: CASGRVSTGELFF

d_gene: TRBD2
v_gene: TRBV27
j_gene: TRBJ2-3
abundance: -
CDR3aa: CASSLFGLAHPGRFLPDTQYF

d_gene: -
v_gene: TRBV5-1
j_gene: TRBJ1-2
abundance: -
CDR3aa: CASSSGGEGYTF

d_gene: TRBD1
v_gene: TRBV6-1
j_gene: TRBJ1-3
abundance: -
CDR3aa: CASSEAAGGGNTIYF

d_gene: TRBD2
v_gene: TRBV7-8
j_gene: TRBJ2-3
abundance: -
CDR3aa: CASSLSGTTDTQYF

d_gene: -
v_gene: TRBV2
j_gene: TRBJ1-5
abundance: -
CDR3aa: CASNWQGSNQPQHF

d_gene: TRBD1
v_gene: TRBV7-2
j_gene: TRBJ2-3
abundance: -
CDR3aa: CASSRRVGGETDTQYF

d_gene: -
v_gene: TRBV4-3
j_gene: TRBJ1-3
abundance: -
CDR3aa: CASSQEGGNTIYF

d_gene: -
v_gene: TRBV4-3
j_gene: TRBJ1-2
abundance: once
CDR3aa: CASSQVLGRGDPANYGYTF

d_gene: -
v_gene: TRBV21-1
j_gene: TRBJ2-5
abundance: once
CDR3aa: CASSKVMGGREQETQYF

d_gene: -
v_gene: TRBV11-1
j_gene: TRBJ1-3
abundance: -
CDR3aa: CASSLASWGSGNTIYF

d_gene: -
v_gene: TRBV6-2/TRBV6-3
j_gene: TRBJ1-3
abundance: -
CDR3aa: CASSYSAGSGNTIYF

d_gene: -
v_gene: TRBV12-3/TRBV12-4
j_gene: TRBJ1-1
abundance: -
CDR3aa: CASRGDHVEAFF

d_gene: -
v_gene: TRBV7-2
j_gene: TRBJ2-5
abundance: -
CDR3aa: CASSLSSGVKTQYF

d_gene: TRBD2
v_gene: TRBV25-1
j_gene: TRBJ2-1
abundance: -
CDR3aa: CASSDPHFTSGGFNEQFF

d_gene: TRBD1
v_gene: TRBV9
j_gene: TRBJ1-4
abundance: -
CDR3aa: CASSVTGADEKLFF

d_gene: -
v_gene: TRBV3-1/TRBV3-2
j_gene: TRBJ2-7
abundance: -
CDR3aa: CASSQEPGPTYEQYF

d_gene: TRBD1
v_gene: TRBV10-3
j_gene: TRBJ1-2
abundance: -
CDR3aa: CAISGTSWTGSYGYTF

d_gene: -
v_gene: TRBV30
j_gene: TRBJ1-1
abundance: -
CDR3aa: CAWSVTSAFF

d_gene: -
v_gene: TRBV9
j_gene: TRBJ2-7
abundance: -
CDR3aa: CASSQGQGSWYEQYF

d_gene: TRBD1
v_gene: TRBV28
j_gene: TRBJ2-3
abundance: -
CDR3aa: CASSSPGQGTDTQYF

d_gene: TRBD1
v_gene: TRBV6-2/TRBV6-3
j_gene: TRBJ1-5
abundance: -
CDR3aa: CASSRPGQGARGQPQHF

d_gene: -
v_gene: TRBV7-8
j_gene: TRBJ2-5
abundance: -
CDR3aa: CASSAPAGKQETQYF

d_gene: -
v_gene: TRBV3-1/TRBV3-2
j_gene: TRBJ2-3
abundance: once
CDR3aa: CASSPPLGGGGQADTQYF

d_gene: -
v_gene: TRBV2
j_gene: TRBJ1-1
abundance: -
CDR3aa: CASSVWVSEAFF

d_gene: -
v_gene: TRBV6-2/TRBV6-3
j_gene: TRBJ1-6
abundance: few
CDR3aa: CASSYGGYASSYNSPLHF

d_gene: -
v_gene: TRBV7-2
j_gene: TRBJ1-2
abundance: -
CDR3aa: CASSLAGQTYGYTF

d_gene: -
v_gene: TRBV6-5
j_gene: TRBJ1-2
abundance: -
CDR3aa: CASRTGLLYGYTF

d_gene: -
v_gene: TRBV19
j_gene: TRBJ1-5
abundance: few
CDR3aa: CASSTRSLSNQPQHF

d_gene: -
v_gene: TRBV3-1/TRBV3-2
j_gene: TRBJ2-4
abundance: once
CDR3aa: CASSQRTLAKNIQYF

d_gene: TRBD1
v_gene: TRBV4-1
j_gene: TRBJ1-4
abundance: -
CDR3aa: CASSPGTAGANEKLFF

d_gene: -
v_gene: TRBV29-1
j_gene: TRBJ2-5
abundance: -
CDR3aa: CSVGAPFQETQYF

d_gene: -
v_gene: TRBV19
j_gene: TRBJ2-3
abundance: -
CDR3aa: CASSANPAGALGDTQYF

d_gene: -
v_gene: TRBV15
j_gene: TRBJ2-3
abundance: -
CDR3aa: CATSIGRNTQYF

d_gene: -
v_gene: TRBV6-5
j_gene: TRBJ2-7
abundance: -
CDR3aa: CASRKKGVSIYEQYF

d_gene: -
v_gene: TRBV5-1
j_gene: TRBJ1-3
abundance: -
CDR3aa: CASSLHTGSGNTIYF

d_gene: TRBD1
v_gene: TRBV19
j_gene: TRBJ2-7
abundance: -
CDR3aa: CASSIRTGHYEQYF

d_gene: -
v_gene: TRBV2
j_gene: TRBJ1-2
abundance: once
CDR3aa: CASRGFRTNYGYTF

d_gene: -
v_gene: TRBV4-1
j_gene: TRBJ1-5
abundance: -
CDR3aa: CASSQGHRGQPQHF

d_gene: TRBD1
v_gene: TRBV6-5
j_gene: TRBJ2-1
abundance: few
CDR3aa: CASSHGTGENEQFF

d_gene: -
v_gene: TRBV5-1
j_gene: TRBJ2-3
abundance: -
CDR3aa: CASTSLGRVSGDTQYF

d_gene: TRBD1
v_gene: TRBV18
j_gene: TRBJ2-7
abundance: -
CDR3aa: CASSPRILRTGYYEQYF

d_gene: TRBD2
v_gene: TRBV11-3
j_gene: TRBJ2-3
abundance: -
CDR3aa: CASSRRSGRADTQYF

d_gene: -
v_gene: TRBV7-2
j_gene: TRBJ2-5
abundance: once
CDR3aa: CASSPWAPQETQYF

d_gene: -
v_gene: TRBV5-1
j_gene: TRBJ2-7
abundance: -
CDR3aa: CASSSGFVEQYF

d_gene: TRBD2
v_gene: TRBV28
j_gene: TRBJ2-1
abundance: once
CDR3aa: CASSLFRGGSYNEQFF

d_gene: -
v_gene: TRBV28
j_gene: TRBJ1-4
abundance: -
CDR3aa: CASSLRSDEKLFF